The present entry profiles one T cell receptor (beta chain) with its context. In the original workflow: Estimation of nucleated cell counts relied on the amplification of reference gene primers. Clones were sequenced by immunoSEQ multiplex PCR, and TCRdb holds only the in-frame ones, with some missing. V and J calls and clone size are as listed in that table; D and trimming were resolved from the DNA. The sample has under 300,000 clones, 86% seen once. This sample was included in a study of blood T cell repertoires in COVID-19. Looking at the study overall: Samples taken during acute and convalescent COVID-19 were collected in the United States, Italy and Spain. The cDNA or gDNA used as material had been derived from T cells, B-cell-depleted T cells, or PBMCs.

Trimming shortened V by 2 bases and J by 1 base, and 8 bases separated the two germline ends. The CDR3 runs to 15 residues. The V gene's germline CDR1 is LGHDT and CDR2 YNNKEL (reference sequence). The source of this sequence is an older man with acute or convalescent COVID-19. This chain links TRBV3-1 (or the pseudogene TRBV3-2) with TRBJ2-2; D is uncertain. The sample comprised peripheral blood. In DNA form, the CDR3 reads TGTGCCAGCAGCCAACTGACACTGAACACCGGGGAGCTGTTTTTT. Its translation is CASSQLTLNTGELFF.